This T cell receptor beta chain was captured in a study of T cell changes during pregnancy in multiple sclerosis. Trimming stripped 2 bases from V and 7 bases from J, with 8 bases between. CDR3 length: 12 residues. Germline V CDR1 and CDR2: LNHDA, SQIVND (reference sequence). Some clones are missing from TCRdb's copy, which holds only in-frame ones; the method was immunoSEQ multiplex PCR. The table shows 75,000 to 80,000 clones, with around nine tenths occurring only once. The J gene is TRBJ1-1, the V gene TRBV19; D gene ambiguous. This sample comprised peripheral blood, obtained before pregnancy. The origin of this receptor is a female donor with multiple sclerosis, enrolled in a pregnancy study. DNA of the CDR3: TGTGCCAGTAGTATAACTCCGGGTGAAGCTTTCTTT. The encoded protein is CASSITPGEAFF.